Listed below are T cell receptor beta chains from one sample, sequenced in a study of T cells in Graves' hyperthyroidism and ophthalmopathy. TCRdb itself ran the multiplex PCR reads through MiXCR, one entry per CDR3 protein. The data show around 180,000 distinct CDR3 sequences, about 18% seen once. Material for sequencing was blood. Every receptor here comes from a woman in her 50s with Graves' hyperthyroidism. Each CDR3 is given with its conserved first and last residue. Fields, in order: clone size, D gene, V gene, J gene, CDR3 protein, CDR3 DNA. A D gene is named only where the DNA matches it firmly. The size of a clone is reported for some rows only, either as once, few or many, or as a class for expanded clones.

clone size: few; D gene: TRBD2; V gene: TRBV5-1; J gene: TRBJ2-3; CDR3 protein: CASSLDIAGGVDTQYF; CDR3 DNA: TGCGCCAGCAGCTTGGACATAGCGGGGGGAGTAGATACGCAGTATTTT
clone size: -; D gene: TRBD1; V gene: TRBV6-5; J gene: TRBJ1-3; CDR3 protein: CASSYRDRRSGNTIYF; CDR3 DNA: TGTGCCAGCAGTTACCGGGACAGACGATCTGGAAACACCATATATTTT
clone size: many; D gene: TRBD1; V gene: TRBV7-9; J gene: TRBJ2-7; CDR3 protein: CASSSPDRADEQYF; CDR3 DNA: TGTGCCAGCAGCTCCCCGGACAGGGCCGACGAGCAGTACTTC
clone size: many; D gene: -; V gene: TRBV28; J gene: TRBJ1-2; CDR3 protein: CASSSPGLGYGYTF; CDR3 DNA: TGTGCCAGCAGTTCACCGGGACTTGGCTATGGCTACACCTTC
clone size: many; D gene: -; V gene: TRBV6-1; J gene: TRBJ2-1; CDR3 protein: CASSQRQASNEQFF; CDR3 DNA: TGTGCCAGCAGTCAAAGACAGGCCTCCAATGAGCAGTTCTTC
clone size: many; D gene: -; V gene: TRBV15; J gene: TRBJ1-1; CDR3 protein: CATQAGNTEAFF; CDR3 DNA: TGTGCCACCCAGGCTGGGAACACTGAAGCTTTCTTT
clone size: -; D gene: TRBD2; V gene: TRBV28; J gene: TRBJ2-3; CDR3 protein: CASNRGGISTDTQYF; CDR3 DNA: TGTGCCAGCAACCGCGGGGGGATTAGCACAGATACGCAGTATTTT
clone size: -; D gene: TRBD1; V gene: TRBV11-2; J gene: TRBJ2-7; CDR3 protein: CASSLAEDRGKQYF; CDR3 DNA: TGTGCCAGCAGCTTAGCAGAGGACAGGGGGAAGCAGTACTTC
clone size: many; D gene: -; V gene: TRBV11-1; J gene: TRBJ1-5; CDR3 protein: CASSLGLNQPQHF; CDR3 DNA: TGTGCCAGCAGCTTAGGTTTGAATCAGCCCCAGCATTTT
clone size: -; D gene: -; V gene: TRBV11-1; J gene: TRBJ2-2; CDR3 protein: CASSVLRGGANTGELFF; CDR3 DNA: TGTGCCAGCAGCGTTCTCAGGGGAGGGGCGAACACCGGGGAGCTGTTTTTT
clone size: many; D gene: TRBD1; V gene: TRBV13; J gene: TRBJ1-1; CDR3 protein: CASSSGTGLNTEAFF; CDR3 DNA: TGTGCCAGCAGCTCCGGGACAGGCCTGAACACTGAAGCTTTCTTT
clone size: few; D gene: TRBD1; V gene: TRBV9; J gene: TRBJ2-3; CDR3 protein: CASSAGTGTTDTQYF; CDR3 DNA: TGTGCCAGCAGCGCCGGGACAGGGACCACAGATACGCAGTATTTT
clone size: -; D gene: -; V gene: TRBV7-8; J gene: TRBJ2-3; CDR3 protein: CASGLRVGAAGDTQYF; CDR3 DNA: TGTGCCAGCGGCTTACGAGTCGGGGCGGCTGGAGATACGCAGTATTTT
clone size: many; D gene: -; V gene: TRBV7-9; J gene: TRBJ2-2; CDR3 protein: CAGGEVDTGELFF; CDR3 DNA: TGTGCCGGGGGAGAGGTGGACACCGGGGAGCTGTTTTTT
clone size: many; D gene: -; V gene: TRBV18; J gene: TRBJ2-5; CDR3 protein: CASSPSWETQYF; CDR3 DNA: TGTGCCAGCTCACCATCGTGGGAGACCCAGTACTTC
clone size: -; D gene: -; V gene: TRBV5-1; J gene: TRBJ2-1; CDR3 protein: CASSLGFNEQFF; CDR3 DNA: TGCGCCAGCAGCTTGGGATTCAATGAGCAGTTCTTC
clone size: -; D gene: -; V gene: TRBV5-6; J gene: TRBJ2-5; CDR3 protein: CASSLAGGTKTQYF; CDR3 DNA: TGTGCCAGCAGCTTGGCGGGGGGCACAAAGACCCAGTACTTC
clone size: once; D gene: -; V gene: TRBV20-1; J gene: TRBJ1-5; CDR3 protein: CSARDPGRGGNQPQHF; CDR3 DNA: TGCAGTGCTAGAGATCCAGGGAGAGGAGGCAATCAGCCCCAGCATTTT
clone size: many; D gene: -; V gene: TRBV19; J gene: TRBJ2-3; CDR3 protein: CASTMGGTTDTQYF; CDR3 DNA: TGTGCCAGCACTATGGGGGGCACCACAGATACGCAGTATTTT
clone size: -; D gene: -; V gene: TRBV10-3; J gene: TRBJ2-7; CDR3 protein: CAITPGGGYEQYF; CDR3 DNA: TGTGCCATCACCCCCGGCGGAGGTTACGAGCAGTACTTC